This record covers a single T cell receptor (beta chain). Germline assignment: CDR1 SEHNR and CDR2 FQNEAQ (reference sequence). This CDR3 contains 14 residues. Trimming left V 4 bases short and J 4 bases short, with 13 bases between. The data belong to a study of blood T cell repertoires in COVID-19. Method: immunoSEQ multiplex PCR; TCRdb's copy keeps in-frame clones and lacks some. The sample has about 130,000 clones; around 80% are singletons. What was sequenced was peripheral blood. The chain joins TRBV7-9 to TRBJ1-2; D is possibly TRBD1 (6 bases). This receptor was obtained from a man aged 25-45 years with COVID-19, enrolled during active disease. The CDR3 here is CASSSQGGGYGYTF. Here the CDR3 DNA reads TGTGCCAGCAGCTCACAGGGTGGGGGCTATGGCTACACCTTC.